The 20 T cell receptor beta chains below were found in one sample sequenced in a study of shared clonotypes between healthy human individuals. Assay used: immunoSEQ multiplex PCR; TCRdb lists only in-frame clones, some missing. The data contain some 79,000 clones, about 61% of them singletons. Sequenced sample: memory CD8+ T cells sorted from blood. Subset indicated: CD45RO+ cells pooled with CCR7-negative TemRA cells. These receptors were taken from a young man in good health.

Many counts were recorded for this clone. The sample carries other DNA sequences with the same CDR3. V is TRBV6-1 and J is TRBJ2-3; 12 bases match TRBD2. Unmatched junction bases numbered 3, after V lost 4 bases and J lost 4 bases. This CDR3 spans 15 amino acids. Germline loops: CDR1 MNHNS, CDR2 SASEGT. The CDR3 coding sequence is TGTGCCAGCAGTGGGCTAGCGGGAGGGCCAGATACGCAGTATTTT. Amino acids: CASSGLAGGPDTQYF.

The CDR3 DNA reads as TGTGCCAGCAGCTGGACTACGGGCACCGGGGAGCTGTTTTTT. Translated: CASSWTTGTGELFF. V and J are TRBV7-9 and TRBJ2-2; D perhaps matches TRBD2 (6 bases). The CDR3 extends over 14 amino acids. Trimming took off 4 bases at V and 4 bases at J, with 10 bases between the two ends. Germline V gene data show CDR1 as SEHNR and CDR2 as FQNEAQ (reference sequence).

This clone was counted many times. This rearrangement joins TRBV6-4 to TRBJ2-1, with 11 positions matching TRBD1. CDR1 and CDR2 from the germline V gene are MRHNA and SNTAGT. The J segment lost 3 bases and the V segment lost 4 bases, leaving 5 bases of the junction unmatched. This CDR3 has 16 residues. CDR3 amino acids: CASSGTGTGGYNEQFF. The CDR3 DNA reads TGTGCCAGCAGTGGGACCGGGACAGGGGGCTACAATGAGCAGTTCTTC.

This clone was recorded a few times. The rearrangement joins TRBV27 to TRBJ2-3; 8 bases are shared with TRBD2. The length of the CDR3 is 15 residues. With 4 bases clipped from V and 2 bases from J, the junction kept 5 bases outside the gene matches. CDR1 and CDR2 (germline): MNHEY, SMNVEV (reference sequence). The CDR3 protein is CASSSGTRVTDTQYF. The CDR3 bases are TGTGCCAGCAGTTCGGGGACTAGAGTCACAGATACGCAGTATTTT.

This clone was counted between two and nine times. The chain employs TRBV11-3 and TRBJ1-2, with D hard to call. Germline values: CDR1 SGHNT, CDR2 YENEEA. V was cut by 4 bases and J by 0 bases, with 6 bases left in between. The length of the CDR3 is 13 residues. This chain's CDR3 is CASSSDPNYGYTF. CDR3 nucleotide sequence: TGTGCCAGCAGCTCGGACCCTAACTATGGCTACACCTTC.

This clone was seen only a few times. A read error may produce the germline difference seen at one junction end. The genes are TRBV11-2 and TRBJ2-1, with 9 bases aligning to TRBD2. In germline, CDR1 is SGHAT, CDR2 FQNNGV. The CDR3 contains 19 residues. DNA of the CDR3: TGTGCCAGCAGCTTCCCCACTTTCCCCGGGACTAGCTCCTCCAATGAGCAGTTCTTC. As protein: CASSFPTFPGTSSSNEQFF. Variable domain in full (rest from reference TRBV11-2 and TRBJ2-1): EAGVAQSPRYKIIEKRQSVAFWCNPISGHATLYWYQQILGQGPKLLIQFQNNGVVDDSQLPKDRFSAERLKGVDSTLKIQPAKLEDSAVYLCASSFPTFPGTSSSNEQFFGPGTRLTVL.

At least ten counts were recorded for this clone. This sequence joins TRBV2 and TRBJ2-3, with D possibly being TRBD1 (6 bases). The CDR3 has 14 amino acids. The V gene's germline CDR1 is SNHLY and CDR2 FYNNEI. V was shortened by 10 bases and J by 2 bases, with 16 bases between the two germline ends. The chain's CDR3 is CAILEGVITDTQYF. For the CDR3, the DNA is TGTGCCATCTTAGAGGGGGTAATCACAGATACGCAGTATTTT.

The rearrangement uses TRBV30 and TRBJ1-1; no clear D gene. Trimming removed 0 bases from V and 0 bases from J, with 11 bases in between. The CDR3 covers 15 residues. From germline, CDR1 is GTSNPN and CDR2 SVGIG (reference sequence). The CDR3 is CAWSVALTLNTEAFF. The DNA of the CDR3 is TGTGCCTGGAGTGTAGCTTTGACTCTGAACACTGAAGCTTTCTTT.

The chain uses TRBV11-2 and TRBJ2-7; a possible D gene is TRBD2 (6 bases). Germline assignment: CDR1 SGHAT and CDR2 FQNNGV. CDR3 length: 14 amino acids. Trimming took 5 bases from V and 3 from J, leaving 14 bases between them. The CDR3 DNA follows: TGTGCCAGCAGCCCCTCTCCCGGGAGCTACGAGCAGTACTTC. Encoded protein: CASSPSPGSYEQYF.

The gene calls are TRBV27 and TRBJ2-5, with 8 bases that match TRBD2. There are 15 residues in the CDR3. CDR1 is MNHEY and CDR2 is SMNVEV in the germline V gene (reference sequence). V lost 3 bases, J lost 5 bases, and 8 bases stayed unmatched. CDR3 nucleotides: TGTGCCAGCAGTTTCCAAAGGACTAGCTGGGAGACCCAGTACTTC. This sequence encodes CASSFQRTSWETQYF.

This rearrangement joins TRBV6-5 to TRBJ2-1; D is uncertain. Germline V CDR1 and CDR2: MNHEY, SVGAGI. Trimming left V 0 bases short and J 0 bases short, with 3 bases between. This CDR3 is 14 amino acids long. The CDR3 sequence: CASSYSDSYNEQFF. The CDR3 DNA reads TGTGCCAGCAGTTACTCGGACTCCTACAATGAGCAGTTCTTC.

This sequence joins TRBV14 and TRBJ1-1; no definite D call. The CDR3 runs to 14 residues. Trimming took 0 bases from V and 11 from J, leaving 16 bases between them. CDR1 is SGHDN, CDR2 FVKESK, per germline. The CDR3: CASSQDIGLSEAFF. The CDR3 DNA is TGTGCCAGCAGCCAAGATATCGGCCTATCCGAGGCTTTCTTT.

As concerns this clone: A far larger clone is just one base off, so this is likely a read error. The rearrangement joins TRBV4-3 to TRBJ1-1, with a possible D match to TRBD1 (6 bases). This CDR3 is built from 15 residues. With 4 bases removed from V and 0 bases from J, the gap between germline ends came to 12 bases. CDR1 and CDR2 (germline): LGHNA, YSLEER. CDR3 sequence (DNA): TGCGCCAGCAGCCCGAAGACAGGTGTGAACACTGAAGCTTTCTTT. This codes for CASSPKTGVNTEAFF.

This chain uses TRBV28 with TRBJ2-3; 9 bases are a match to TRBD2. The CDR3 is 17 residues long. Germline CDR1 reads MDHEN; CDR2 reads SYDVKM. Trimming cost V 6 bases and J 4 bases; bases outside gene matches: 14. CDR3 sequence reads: CASRHGGRAGRPDTQYF. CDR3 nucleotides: TGTGCCAGCAGACACGGCGGGAGGGCCGGTCGGCCAGATACGCAGTATTTT.

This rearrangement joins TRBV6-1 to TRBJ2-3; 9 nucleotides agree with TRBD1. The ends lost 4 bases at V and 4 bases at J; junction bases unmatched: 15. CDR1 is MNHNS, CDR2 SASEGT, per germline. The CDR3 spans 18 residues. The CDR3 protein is CASSGSKGTGYMADTQYF. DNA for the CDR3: TGTGCCAGCAGTGGTTCGAAGGGGACAGGGTACATGGCAGATACGCAGTATTTT.

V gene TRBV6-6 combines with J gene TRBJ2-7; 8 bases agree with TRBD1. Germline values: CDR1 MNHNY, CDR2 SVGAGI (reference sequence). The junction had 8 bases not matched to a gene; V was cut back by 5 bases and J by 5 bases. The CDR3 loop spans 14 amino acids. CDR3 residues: CASSPRGPNHEQYF. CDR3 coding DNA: TGTGCCAGCAGTCCCAGGGGGCCGAACCACGAGCAGTACTTC.

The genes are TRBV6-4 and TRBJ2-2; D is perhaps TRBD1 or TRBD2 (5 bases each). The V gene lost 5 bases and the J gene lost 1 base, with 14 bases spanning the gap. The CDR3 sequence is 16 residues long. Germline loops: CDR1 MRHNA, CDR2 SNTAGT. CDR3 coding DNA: TGTGCCAGCAGTCCAGGGCCCGGAGGGAACACCGGGGAGCTGTTTTTT. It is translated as CASSPGPGGNTGELFF.

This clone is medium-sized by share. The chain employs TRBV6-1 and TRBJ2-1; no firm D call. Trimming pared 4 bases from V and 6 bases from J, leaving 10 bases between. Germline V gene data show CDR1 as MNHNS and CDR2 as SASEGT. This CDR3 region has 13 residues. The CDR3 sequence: CASSGRHSNEQFF. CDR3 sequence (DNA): TGTGCCAGCAGTGGACGACACAGCAATGAGCAGTTCTTC.

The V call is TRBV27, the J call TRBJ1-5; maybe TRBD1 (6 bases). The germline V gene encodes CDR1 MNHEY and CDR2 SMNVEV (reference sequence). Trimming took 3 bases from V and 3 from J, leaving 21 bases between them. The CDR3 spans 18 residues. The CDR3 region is CASSLTRQASYTNQPQHF. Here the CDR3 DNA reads TGTGCCAGCAGTTTGACGAGACAGGCGTCCTATACCAATCAGCCCCAGCATTTT.

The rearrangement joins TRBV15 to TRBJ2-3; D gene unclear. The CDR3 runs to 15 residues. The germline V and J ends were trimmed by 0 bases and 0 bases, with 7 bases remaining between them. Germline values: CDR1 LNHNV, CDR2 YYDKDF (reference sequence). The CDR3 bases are TGTGCCACCAGCAGAGATAGGGCTAGCACAGATACGCAGTATTTT. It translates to CATSRDRASTDTQYF.